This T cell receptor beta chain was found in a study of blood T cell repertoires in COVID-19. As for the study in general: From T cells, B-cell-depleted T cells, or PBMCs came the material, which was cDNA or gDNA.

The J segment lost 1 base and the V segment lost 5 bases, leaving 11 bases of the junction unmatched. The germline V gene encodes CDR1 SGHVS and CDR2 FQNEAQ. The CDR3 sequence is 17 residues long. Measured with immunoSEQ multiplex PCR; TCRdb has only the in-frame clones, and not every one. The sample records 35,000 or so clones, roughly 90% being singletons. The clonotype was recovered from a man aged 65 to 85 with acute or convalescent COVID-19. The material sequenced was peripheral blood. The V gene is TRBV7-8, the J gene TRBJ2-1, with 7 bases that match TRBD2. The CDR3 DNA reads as TGTGCCAGCAGCCTCCGACTAGCCCCTAGGTCCTACAATGAGCAGTTCTTC. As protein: CASSLRLAPRSYNEQFF.